Each of the 10 T cell receptor beta chains below was sequenced from the same sample in a study of blood T cell repertoires in COVID-19. The method was immunoSEQ multiplex PCR; TCRdb's version includes in-frame clones alone and lacks a portion of them. The sample contains approximately 85,000 clones, about nine tenths of which appear only once. Sequencing was carried out using peripheral blood. The receptors stem from a woman aged 50 to 60 with active or convalescent COVID-19.

The table lists this clone with a few counts. V gene TRBV6-2 or TRBV6-3 combines with J gene TRBJ2-7; TRBD1 is a possible D gene (5 bases). Looked up from germline, CDR1 is MNHEY and CDR2 is SVGEGT. Trimming left V 2 bases short and J 2 bases short, with 7 bases between. The length of the CDR3 is 13 residues. This chain's CDR3 is CASSYGAAYEQYF. CDR3 DNA sequence: TGTGCCAGCAGTTACGGGGCGGCCTACGAGCAGTACTTC.

The table lists this clone with a few counts. The chain uses TRBV30 and TRBJ1-6; 8 bases align to TRBD1. The CDR3 spans 12 residues. CDR1 and CDR2 from the germline V gene are GTSNPN and SVGIG (reference sequence). Losses at the gene ends were 0 bases for V and 14 bases for J; bases not matched to a gene: 3. The CDR3 region is CAWSVGQGTLHF. CDR3 nucleotide sequence: TGTGCCTGGAGTGTAGGACAGGGCACCCTCCACTTT.

The chain uses TRBV5-1 and TRBJ1-1; the D is unclear. CDR1 SGHRS and CDR2 YFSETQ come from the germline V gene. The germline V and J ends were trimmed by 0 bases and 3 bases, with 12 bases remaining between them. The CDR3 is 15 residues long. The CDR3 DNA reads TGCGCCAGCAGCTTGGAACCCTTCGCGGACACTGAAGCTTTCTTT. Translation gives CASSLEPFADTEAFF. Drawing the rest from reference TRBV5-1 and TRBJ1-1, the complete variable domain is KAGVTQTPRYLIKTRGQQVTLSCSPISGHRSVSWYQQTPGQGLQFLFEYFSETQRNKGNFPGRFSGRQFSNSRSEMNVSTLELGDSALYLCASSLEPFADTEAFFGQGTRLTVV.

The J gene is TRBJ1-1, the V gene TRBV29-1, with 12 bases lining up with TRBD1. The V segment lost 7 bases and the J segment 5 bases; nucleotides outside the gene matches: 5. The CDR3 loop spans 13 amino acids. CDR1 is SQVTM, CDR2 ANQGSEA, per germline. In DNA, the CDR3 is TGCAGCGGGGACAGGGGGCGCGGAACTGAAGCTTTCTTT. Translating gives CSGDRGRGTEAFF.

The chain is built from TRBV7-6 and TRBJ1-1, with D unclear. Germline lookup yields CDR1 SGHVS and CDR2 FNYEAQ. The CDR3 contains 13 residues. The ends were cut back, 5 bases at V and 0 bases at J, with 7 bases in the middle. The CDR3 nucleotides are TGTGCCAGCAGCCCGGGAATGAACACTGAAGCTTTCTTT. Its translation: CASSPGMNTEAFF.

The rearrangement uses TRBV6-5 and TRBJ1-2; the D gene is possibly TRBD1 (6 bases). With 8 bases removed from V and 4 bases from J, the gap between germline ends came to 20 bases. CDR3 length: 15 amino acids. Germline V gives CDR1 MNHEY, CDR2 SVGAGI. Written as DNA, the CDR3 is TGTGCCAGCTCCACAACCCCCGGGACAAGCTATGGCTACACCTTC. It translates to CASSTTPGTSYGYTF.

The chain's CDR3 is CASNPTGLTTDTQYF. CDR3 coding DNA: TGTGCCAGCAACCCGACAGGACTCACGACAGATACGCAGTATTTT. The V call is TRBV25-1, the J call TRBJ2-3; TRBD1 might be the D (6 bases). The CDR3 loop spans 15 amino acids. Germline assignment: CDR1 MGHDK and CDR2 SYGVNS. Trimming cost V 7 bases and J 3 bases, with 17 bases left between them.

The CDR3 is CASRPRGATGNSPLHF. For the CDR3, the DNA is TGTGCCAGCAGGCCTCGGGGGGCAACGGGGAATTCACCCCTCCACTTT. The rearrangement uses TRBV11-1 and TRBJ1-6; D possibly corresponds to TRBD1 (6 bases). Trimming pared 6 bases from V and 7 bases from J, leaving 19 bases between. Germline V gene lookup returns CDR1 SGHAT and CDR2 FQDESV (reference sequence). The CDR3 is 16 residues long.

The chain recombines TRBV19 with TRBJ1-5; no reliable D call. This CDR3 spans 12 amino acids. Trimming took off 3 bases at V and 9 bases at J, with 9 bases between the two ends. The germline V gene has CDR1 LNHDA and CDR2 SQIVND (reference sequence). CDR3 bases: TGTGCCAGTAGTATGATTGGGCGGCCCCAGCATTTT. It encodes CASSMIGRPQHF.

The sample holds a few counts of this clone. The V call is TRBV9, the J call TRBJ1-6, with unresolved D. The CDR3 is 14 amino acids. Trimming removed 3 bases from V and 2 bases from J, with 6 bases in between. Germline CDR1 and CDR2: SGDLS and YYNGEE. The CDR3: CASSALTYNSPLHF. The CDR3 DNA sequence: TGTGCCAGCAGCGCCCTTACCTATAATTCACCCCTCCACTTT.